This note documents a single T cell receptor (beta chain) sequence. As yet, its antigen is unknown. The CDR3 consists of 16 residues. The trim removed 5 bases at V and 6 bases at J, leaving 14 bases unmatched. CDR1 is LGHDT and CDR2 is YNNKEL in the germline V gene (reference sequence). Method: immunoSEQ multiplex PCR; TCRdb's copy keeps in-frame clones and lacks some. The sample consists of tens of thousands of clones, around 84% of them appearing once. This entry comes from a study of T cell responses to AZD1222 COVID-19 vaccine. Points from the study as a whole: Mostly white British, mostly female donors; authors suggested clonal diversity may be underestimated. Sampling captured repertoires only after the peak T cell response. Spike-specific TCR breadth and depth went up after people got two AZD1222 doses. Spike-wide coverage was observed for vaccine-associated CD4 TCRs, with dominant responses at 160-218 and 743-854.

This sequence originates from an adult in good health. The chain links TRBV3-1 (or the pseudogene TRBV3-2) to TRBJ1-2; TRBD1 aligns across 8 bases. Material: peripheral blood, obtained on day 0 of AZD1222 vaccination. The CDR3 is CASSYSGGAGSDGYTF. The CDR3 bases are TGTGCCAGCAGCTATTCAGGGGGCGCAGGGAGTGATGGCTACACCTTC.